Following are 5 T cell receptor beta chains from one sample sequenced in a study of control samples from healthy donors and cancer patients (dated by TCRdb to the early 2020s). Library generation was performed with the immunoSEQ multiplex PCR assay. TCRdb obtained this table from immuneACCESS and retained in-frame rearrangements with V and J assigned. These tables miss some clones; where compared with another copy, unresolved V genes account for less than half of the shortfall, and the remainder is unexplained. A total of some 74,000 clones appear in this sample, around 80% of them only once. The top ten constitute 15% to 17% of the sample. Sequenced: blood. Receptors were obtained from a man in his sixties in good health.

For the CDR3, the DNA is TGCGCCAGCAGCGGGGGGACAGGGCAAATCGAGCAGTACTTC. It translates to CASSGGTGQIEQYF. This chain joins TRBV5-1 and TRBJ2-7; 9 bases line up with TRBD1. J was trimmed by 6 bases and V by 4 bases; bases with no gene match: 8. This CDR3 is built from 14 residues. CDR1 SGHRS and CDR2 YFSETQ come from the germline V gene.

The rearrangement joins TRBV28 to TRBJ1-1, with TRBD1 matching 9 bases. This CDR3 comprises 14 residues. Trimming removed 8 bases from V and 0 bases from J; junction bases left unmatched: 4. The germline V gene has CDR1 MDHEN and CDR2 SYDVKM. CDR3 nucleotide sequence: TGTGCCAGCCTCACAGGGGGCATGAACACTGAAGCTTTCTTT. Its protein product is CASLTGGMNTEAFF.

The rearrangement joins TRBV15 to TRBJ2-7; D possibly uses TRBD1 or TRBD2 (5 bases each). The CDR3 sequence is 15 residues long. The V end lost 1 base, the J end lost 0 bases, and 10 bases lay between the germline ends. The germline V gene encodes CDR1 LNHNV and CDR2 YYDKDF (reference sequence). In nucleotides, the CDR3 is TGTGCCACCAGCAGAGGGGGACCCAGCTCCTACGAGCAGTACTTC. It is translated as CATSRGGPSSYEQYF.

The CDR3 region is CAWSNFVGYTF. The CDR3 DNA sequence: TGTGCCTGGAGTAATTTTGTTGGCTACACCTTC. The chain links TRBV30 to TRBJ1-2; D uncertain. The germline CDR1 and CDR2 sequences are GTSNPN and SVGIG (reference sequence). CDR3 length equals 11 residues. V lost 2 bases, J lost 7 bases, and 8 bases lay in between.

In DNA, the CDR3 is TGTGCCAGACAACCTAGGGACAGGGAATCTAGCGGGAGGTACCCGTCCTCCTACGAGCAGTACTTC. Amino acids: CARQPRDRESSGRYPSSYEQYF. This rearrangement joins TRBV27 to TRBJ2-7; 11 bases map to TRBD2. The germline V gene has CDR1 MNHEY and CDR2 SMNVEV (reference sequence). Trimming took 9 bases from V and 0 from J; bases not matched to a gene: 28. The length of the CDR3 is 22 residues.